The next 30 T cell receptor beta chains were all read from a single sample in a study of T cells in Graves' hyperthyroidism and ophthalmopathy. TCR beta CDR3 regions were amplified from RNA transcripts. Researchers ran a first-round RT-PCR on the TCR CDR3 using the HTBI primer set. TCRdb passed the multiplex PCR reads through MiXCR, listing each CDR3 protein once. The sample lists approximately 400,000 distinct CDR3 sequences, about 15% occurring once. Sequenced: blood. The origin of the receptors is a woman aged 55-75 years with Graves' hyperthyroidism.

This clonotype was picked up many times. This rearrangement joins TRBV12-3 or TRBV12-4 to TRBJ1-2; weak D call: TRBD1 (5 bases). V shed 4 bases and J shed 4 bases, with 13 bases lying between them. The CDR3 covers 14 residues. Here the CDR3 DNA reads TGTGCCAGCAGTTCCCAGGACACCTCCTATGGCTACACCTTC. It translates to CASSSQDTSYGYTF.

This clonotype has ten or more counts. This chain connects TRBV28 to TRBJ2-7; TRBD1 agrees at 9 bases. The CDR3 totals 16 residues. Germline loops: CDR1 MDHEN, CDR2 SYDVKM. The trim removed 4 bases at V and 2 bases at J, leaving 9 bases unmatched. This CDR3 is CASSYFPGTGPYEQYF. Here the CDR3 DNA reads TGTGCCAGCAGTTATTTCCCCGGGACAGGGCCCTACGAGCAGTACTTC.

This clonotype was recorded many times. The chain couples TRBV28 to TRBJ2-7; D is unresolved. CDR3 length: 12 residues. From germline, CDR1 is MDHEN and CDR2 SYDVKM. The V and J ends lost 6 bases and 6 bases respectively, with 12 bases between them. The chain's CDR3 is CASSTGSSEQYF. The CDR3 region has the DNA TGTGCCAGCAGCACCGGGTCCAGCGAGCAGTACTTC. The complete variable domain, with remaining parts taken from reference TRBV28 and TRBJ2-7, reads DVKVTQSSRYLVKRTGEKVFLECVQDMDHENMFWYRQDPGLGLRLIYFSYDVKMKEKGDIPEGYSVSREKKERFSLILESASTNQTSMYLCASSTGSSEQYFGPGTRLTVT.

The sample holds many counts of this clonotype. This chain uses TRBV12-5 with TRBJ1-1, with D perhaps matching TRBD1 (6 bases). Germline V gene data show CDR1 as LGHNT and CDR2 as FRNRAP. This CDR3 is built from 17 residues. The V end lost 4 bases, the J end lost 0 bases, and 18 bases lay between the germline ends. The CDR3, as DNA: TGTGCTAGTGGTTCACCGTCGGGGGGGGCCATGAACACTGAAGCTTTCTTT. This translates into CASGSPSGGAMNTEAFF.

This clonotype was picked up a small number of times. As DNA, the CDR3 is TGTGCCAGCTCACCACGAGCGGGGCTCACCTACGAGCAGTACTTC. Its protein is CASSPRAGLTYEQYF. This rearrangement joins TRBV18 to TRBJ2-7; 7 bases are shared with TRBD2. J gave up 2 bases and V 1 base, and 5 bases lay outside the gene matches. The germline CDR1 and CDR2 sequences are KGHSH and LQKENI. The CDR3 is made up of 15 amino acids. The full variable domain, with the rest looked up from reference TRBV18 and TRBJ2-7, is NAGVMQNPRHLVRRRGQEARLRCSPMKGHSHVYWYRQLPEEGLKFMVYLQKENIIDESGMPKERFSAEFPKEGPSILRIQQVVRGDSAAYFCASSPRAGLTYEQYFGPGTRLTVT.

There are many counts of this clonotype. The chain is built from TRBV5-1 and TRBJ2-7; D may correspond to TRBD1 or TRBD2 (5 bases each). The CDR3 spans 13 residues. Germline lookup yields CDR1 SGHRS and CDR2 YFSETQ. V lost 3 bases and J lost 3, with 10 bases in between. The CDR3: CASSSGDGYEQYF. The CDR3, as DNA: TGCGCCAGCAGCTCCGGGGACGGCTACGAGCAGTACTTC.

On this clonotype itself: Since a much larger clone is just one base distant, this may be a read error. The chain links TRBV20-1 to TRBJ2-2; D assignment may be TRBD1 or TRBD2 (5 bases each). CDR3 length: 14 amino acids. Per germline, CDR1 DFQATT and CDR2 SNEGSKA (reference sequence). The germline V and J ends were trimmed by 6 bases and 5 bases, with 16 bases remaining between them. The CDR3 DNA sequence: TGCAGTGCCATGGGACCGACTATGACCGGGGAGCTGTTTTTT. Its protein is CSAMGPTMTGELFF.

A few counts support this clonotype. This chain links TRBV5-1 with TRBJ2-2; D remains ambiguous. Germline CDR1 is SGHRS and CDR2 is YFSETQ. CDR3 size: 15 residues. Trimming removed 2 bases from V and 6 bases from J, with 14 bases in between. CDR3 DNA: TGCGCCAGCAGCTTTACTTCAGCCGCACCCGGGGAGCTGTTTTTT. Its translation is CASSFTSAAPGELFF. Combining the CDR3 with reference TRBV5-1 and TRBJ2-2 gives the whole variable domain KAGVTQTPRYLIKTRGQQVTLSCSPISGHRSVSWYQQTPGQGLQFLFEYFSETQRNKGNFPGRFSGRQFSNSRSEMNVSTLELGDSALYLCASSFTSAAPGELFFGEGSRLTVL.

This clonotype has ten or more counts. The chain links TRBV19 to TRBJ2-7; 13 bases align to TRBD2. Trimming removed 5 bases from V and 3 bases from J; junction bases left unmatched: 7. CDR1 is LNHDA, CDR2 SQIVND, per germline (reference sequence). The length of the CDR3 is 16 residues. The CDR3 reads CASSHPRTSGSYEQYF. The CDR3 DNA reads as TGTGCCAGTAGTCACCCCCGGACTAGCGGGAGCTACGAGCAGTACTTC.

This clonotype was seen many times. The V gene is TRBV11-2, the J gene TRBJ2-7, with 10 bases fitting TRBD2. Germline V gene data show CDR1 as SGHAT and CDR2 as FQNNGV. The ends lost 6 bases at V and 3 bases at J; junction bases unmatched: 8. The CDR3 totals 15 residues. As DNA, the CDR3 is TGTGCCAGCAGTTTGTGGACTAGCGGAAGCTACGAGCAGTACTTC. Translating gives CASSLWTSGSYEQYF.

This clonotype was picked up many times. The chain uses TRBV28 and TRBJ2-5; 9 bases match TRBD2. The V and J ends lost 1 base and 2 bases, in that order; junction bases with no gene match: 5. The CDR3 is made up of 16 amino acids. Looked up from germline, CDR1 is MDHEN and CDR2 is SYDVKM. The CDR3 loop reads CASSLYPSGIQETQYF. CDR3 in DNA: TGTGCCAGCAGTTTATATCCTAGCGGGATACAAGAGACCCAGTACTTC.

Many counts were recorded for this clonotype. The chain has TRBV7-3 and TRBJ2-7; 9 bases line up with TRBD2. This CDR3 has 15 amino acids. Germline V gene lookup returns CDR1 SGHTA and CDR2 FQGTGA. The trim removed 2 bases at V and 5 bases at J, leaving 7 bases unmatched. The CDR3 nucleotides are TGTGCCAGCAGCTTATCCCAGCGGGGGGACCACGAGCAGTACTTC. It specifies CASSLSQRGDHEQYF.

This chain links TRBV6-1 with TRBJ2-1; TRBD2 aligns across 8 bases. Germline V CDR1 and CDR2: MNHNS, SASEGT. With V trimmed by 6 bases and J by 9 bases, 7 bases remained unmatched. This CDR3 comprises 13 residues. The CDR3 region is CASSLGLGGEQFF. CDR3 sequence (DNA): TGTGCCAGCAGCCTGGGACTAGGTGGTGAGCAGTTCTTC.

Many counts were recorded for this clonotype. This chain uses TRBV11-2 with TRBJ2-6, with TRBD2 identical over 10 bases. The CDR3 spans 17 residues. CDR1 and CDR2 from the germline V gene are SGHAT and FQNNGV. The ends lost 7 bases at V and 0 bases at J; junction bases unmatched: 6. The DNA of the CDR3 is TGTGCCAGCACCGTGCTAGCGGGGGTCTCTGGGGCCAACGTCCTGACTTTC. Translation gives CASTVLAGVSGANVLTF.

The table lists this clonotype with a few counts. The rearrangement links TRBV7-2 to TRBJ1-2, with 7 nucleotides matching TRBD1. CDR1 is SGHTA and CDR2 is FQGNSA in the germline V gene. This CDR3 spans 13 amino acids. The ends lost 5 bases at V and 10 bases at J; junction bases unmatched: 10. CDR3 sequence reads: CASSTGATLNYTF. The CDR3 coding sequence is TGTGCCAGCAGCACAGGGGCCACCCTGAACTACACCTTC.

This clonotype was detected ten times or more. V gene TRBV27 combines with J gene TRBJ2-4; D perhaps matches TRBD2 (6 bases). Trimming cost V 3 bases and J 8 bases, with 14 bases left between them. Looked up from germline, CDR1 is MNHEY and CDR2 is SMNVEV (reference sequence). There are 14 residues in the CDR3. The CDR3 DNA reads as TGTGCCAGCAGTTTGCGGGATCGTCTCGACATTCAGTACTTC. Translating it yields CASSLRDRLDIQYF.

The chain carries TRBV27 and TRBJ1-5; possible D gene TRBD1, 5 bases. This CDR3 is 16 amino acids long. V lost 6 bases and J 8 bases, leaving 23 bases between the germline ends. CDR1 MNHEY and CDR2 SMNVEV come from the germline V gene (reference sequence). The DNA of the CDR3 is TGTGCCAGCAGCCGCGGGACGGTCAAAAGATTGGAGCCCCAGCATTTT. It specifies CASSRGTVKRLEPQHF.

Note on this clonotype: A much more abundant neighbour one base away suggests this may be a read error. The V call is TRBV6-1, the J call TRBJ1-2, with TRBD1 as a possible D gene (5 bases). The CDR3 consists of 13 residues. Germline V gene sequence: CDR1 MNHNS, CDR2 SASEGT. The CDR3 DNA reads as TGTGCCAGCAGTGATCGGGGCGACTATGGCCACACCTTC. It specifies CASSDRGDYGHTF.

As regards this clonotype: This may arise from a read error, as a much more abundant clone is one base away. The V call is TRBV6-1, the J call TRBJ2-3, with 12 bases fitting TRBD2. The CDR3 runs to 15 residues. Germline CDR1 and CDR2: MNHNS and SASEGT. J lost 3 bases, V lost 4 bases, and 2 bases had no gene match. CDR3 residues: CASSGLAGETDTQYF. CDR3 DNA sequence: TGTGCCAGCAGTGGACTAGCGGGAGAGACAGATACGCAGTATTTT.

This clonotype has a count of ten or more. The V call is TRBV18, the J call TRBJ2-1; 8 nucleotides match TRBD2. Losses at the gene ends were 4 bases for V and 5 bases for J; bases not matched to a gene: 7. The CDR3 is made up of 15 amino acids. Per the germline V gene, CDR1 is KGHSH and CDR2 is LQKENI. The CDR3: CASSLAAGGDNEQFF. DNA for the CDR3: TGTGCCAGCTCACTTGCGGCGGGAGGTGACAATGAGCAGTTCTTC. The full variable domain, rest sourced from reference TRBV18 and TRBJ2-1, is NAGVMQNPRHLVRRRGQEARLRCSPMKGHSHVYWYRQLPEEGLKFMVYLQKENIIDESGMPKERFSAEFPKEGPSILRIQQVVRGDSAAYFCASSLAAGGDNEQFFGPGTRLTVL.

This clonotype has a handful of counts. This sequence joins TRBV10-3 and TRBJ2-5; maybe TRBD1 (6 bases). Trimming stripped 7 bases from V and 5 bases from J, with 11 bases between. Germline V gene data show CDR1 as ENHRY and CDR2 as SYGVKD. The CDR3 has 12 residues. Here the CDR3 reads CAINGGGETQYF. As DNA, the CDR3 is TGTGCCATCAATGGGGGCGGGGAGACCCAGTACTTC.

In the case of this clonotype: A much larger clone lies one base from this, so it may be a read error. The chain links TRBV27 to TRBJ2-7; the match to TRBD2 covers 8 bases. Germline V gene sequence: CDR1 MNHEY, CDR2 SMNVEV (reference sequence). This CDR3 spans 13 amino acids. The CDR3 sequence is CASSSATSDEEYF. The CDR3, as DNA: TGTGCCAGCAGTTCTGCGACTAGCGACGAGGAGTACTTC.

This clonotype was detected only a few times. The chain recombines TRBV6-1 with TRBJ2-7, with D maybe TRBD1 (6 bases). V lost 5 bases and J lost 5, with 16 bases in between. Per the germline V gene, CDR1 is MNHNS and CDR2 is SASEGT. The CDR3 is 14 amino acids. CDR3 DNA: TGTGCCAGCAGTTCCCAGGGGCGGTTCGACGAGCAGTACTTC. This encodes CASSSQGRFDEQYF.

This clonotype has at least ten counts. CDR3 nucleotides: TGCGCCAGCAGCGATGGGACAGGGAGCACAGATACGCAGTATTTT. Protein sequence: CASSDGTGSTDTQYF. The rearrangement joins TRBV10-1 to TRBJ2-3; 9 nucleotides agree with TRBD1. The germline CDR1 and CDR2 sequences are WNHNN and SYGVQD (reference sequence). The CDR3 runs to 15 residues. V lost 6 bases, J lost 0 bases, and 4 bases stayed unmatched.

This clonotype was observed many times. V gene TRBV7-8 combines with J gene TRBJ2-5, with D uncertain. The V end lost 5 bases, the J end lost 1 base, and 8 bases lay between the germline ends. The length of the CDR3 is 13 residues. CDR1 is SGHVS and CDR2 is FQNEAQ in the germline V gene. CDR3 sequence (DNA): TGTGCCAGCAGCCGAGTTTCCCAAGAGACCCAGTACTTC. Encoded protein: CASSRVSQETQYF.

This clonotype was found many times. The chain combines TRBV28 with TRBJ2-7; 11 nucleotides agree with TRBD1. The CDR3 has 15 amino acids. The V gene's germline CDR1 is MDHEN and CDR2 SYDVKM. V lost 5 bases to trimming and J lost 4 bases; unmatched junction nucleotides: 7. For the CDR3, the DNA is TGTGCCAGCAGTCCCCCGGGACAGGGGGAGTACGAGCAGTACTTC. As protein: CASSPPGQGEYEQYF.

This clonotype was picked up many times. The chain employs TRBV28 and TRBJ1-5, with unresolved D. Germline lookup yields CDR1 MDHEN and CDR2 SYDVKM. The CDR3 loop spans 15 amino acids. The V gene lost 3 bases and the J gene lost 5 bases, with 14 bases spanning the gap. The CDR3 loop reads CASSLSTGRHQPQHF. The CDR3 bases are TGTGCCAGCAGTTTGAGTACCGGCCGCCATCAGCCCCAGCATTTT.

This clonotype came up many times. V gene TRBV2 combines with J gene TRBJ2-7; either TRBD1 or TRBD2 may fit D (6 bases each). Germline CDR1 is SNHLY and CDR2 is FYNNEI. Trimming pared 6 bases from V and 5 bases from J, leaving 17 bases between. This CDR3 contains 14 residues. CDR3: CASSVTGAEDEQYF. Here the CDR3 DNA reads TGTGCCAGCAGCGTGACGGGGGCTGAGGACGAGCAGTACTTC. The full variable domain, in which reference TRBV2 and TRBJ2-7 provide the parts outside the CDR3, is EPEVTQTPSHQVTQMGQEVILRCVPISNHLYFYWYRQILGQKVEFLVSFYNNEISEKSEIFDDQFSVERPDGSNFTLKIRSTKLEDSAMYFCASSVTGAEDEQYFGPGTRLTVT.

The rearrangement joins TRBV12-3 or TRBV12-4 to TRBJ1-1, with D unresolved. V lost 6 bases and J lost 5, with 19 bases in between. The CDR3 extends over 15 amino acids. The CDR3, as DNA: TGTGCCAGCAGGCGGGCCCGCAAGGCCCAAACTGAAGCTTTCTTT. Its protein is CASRRARKAQTEAFF.

This clonotype has ten or more counts. V and J are TRBV29-1 and TRBJ2-3; D not certain. V was cut by 4 bases and J by 0 bases, with 5 bases left in between. The CDR3 has 12 amino acids. Germline loops: CDR1 SQVTM, CDR2 ANQGSEA. The CDR3 DNA sequence: TGCAGCGTTGGCGGAAGCACAGATACGCAGTATTTT. It specifies CSVGGSTDTQYF.